Presented here are 10 T cell receptor beta chains from one specimen sequenced in a study of T cell changes during pregnancy in multiple sclerosis. The method was immunoSEQ multiplex PCR; TCRdb's version includes in-frame clones alone and lacks a portion of them. The data show some 100,000 clones, approximately 94% seen once. The source material was peripheral blood, sampled in the second trimester of pregnancy. The receptors originated from a female donor with multiple sclerosis, enrolled in a pregnancy study.

CDR3 DNA: TGTGCCAGCAGTGGTCGGGACAGGGGGGGACCTTACGAGCAGTACTTC. Translation gives CASSGRDRGGPYEQYF. V gene TRBV6-1 combines with J gene TRBJ2-7; TRBD1 matches at 11 bases. Germline CDR1 and CDR2: MNHNS and SASEGT. There are 16 residues in the CDR3. With V trimmed by 4 bases and J by 4 bases, 9 bases remained unmatched.

This clone came up once. The chain recombines TRBV13 with TRBJ2-3, with 10 bases lining up with TRBD2. Germline lookup yields CDR1 PRHDT and CDR2 FYEKMQ (reference sequence). The CDR3 is 16 residues long. V was clipped by 5 bases and J by 2 bases; unmatched bases: 7. CDR3 protein: CASSLSGGANTDTQYF. CDR3 DNA: TGTGCCAGCAGCCTAAGCGGGGGGGCTAACACAGATACGCAGTATTTT.

This chain uses TRBV19 with TRBJ2-6; possible D gene TRBD1, 5 bases. V lost 1 base and J 1 base, leaving 8 bases between the germline ends. CDR3 size: 16 residues. The germline V gene has CDR1 LNHDA and CDR2 SQIVND (reference sequence). The CDR3 region has the DNA TGTGCCAGTAGTATAGGTACAGGATCTGGGGCCAACGTCCTGACTTTC. Amino acids: CASSIGTGSGANVLTF.

This chain links TRBV27 with TRBJ2-1; 8 bases line up with TRBD1. The CDR3 consists of 13 residues. Losses at the gene ends were 6 bases for V and 3 bases for J; bases not matched to a gene: 1. CDR1 and CDR2 (germline): MNHEY, SMNVEV (reference sequence). The CDR3 is CASRTGGYNEQFF. CDR3 coding DNA: TGTGCCAGCAGAACAGGGGGCTACAATGAGCAGTTCTTC.

V is TRBV30 and J is TRBJ2-7; the D is unclear. The CDR3 is 14 amino acids. Between the trimmed V and J ends, which lost 1 base and 1 base, there was a span of 11 bases. Looked up from germline, CDR1 is GTSNPN and CDR2 is SVGIG (reference sequence). CDR3 sequence: CAWSAFDWSYEQYF. CDR3 DNA: TGTGCCTGGAGTGCTTTTGACTGGTCCTACGAGCAGTACTTC.

The V call is TRBV6-6, the J call TRBJ2-7, with 9 bases fitting TRBD1. Germline-derived CDR1 and CDR2 are MNHNY and SVGAGI (reference sequence). With V trimmed by 5 bases and J by 6 bases, 14 bases remained unmatched. This CDR3 contains 16 residues. The CDR3 loop reads CASSPPGQGRRGEQYF. The CDR3 coding sequence is TGTGCCAGCAGTCCGCCGGGACAGGGAAGAAGAGGCGAGCAGTACTTC.

The CDR3 DNA reads TGTGCCAGTAGTATGGGACTGAACACAGATACGCAGTATTTT. Amino acids: CASSMGLNTDTQYF. The chain combines TRBV19 with TRBJ2-3; TRBD2 might be the D (6 bases). The germline gives CDR1 LNHDA, CDR2 SQIVND (reference sequence). The CDR3 length is 14 residues. Trimming shortened V by 3 bases and J by 2 bases, and 9 bases separated the two germline ends.

This rearrangement joins TRBV7-8 to TRBJ2-3, with D possibly matching TRBD2 (6 bases). CDR1 is SGHVS and CDR2 is FQNEAQ in the germline V gene. V was shortened by 5 bases and J by 1 base, with 10 bases between the two germline ends. The CDR3 sequence is 14 residues long. CDR3 loop: CASSLGTRTDTQYF. For the CDR3, the DNA is TGTGCCAGCAGCCTGGGGACTCGCACAGATACGCAGTATTTT.

The V call is TRBV28, the J call TRBJ2-5; 8 positions match TRBD2. CDR3 length: 14 amino acids. The ends lost 8 bases at V and 5 bases at J; junction bases unmatched: 10. Germline CDR1 is MDHEN and CDR2 is SYDVKM. CDR3 DNA: TGTGCCAGCGCCCCGGGGGGGGCTGTGGAGACCCAGTACTTC. Amino acids: CASAPGGAVETQYF.

The J gene is TRBJ2-7, the V gene TRBV5-1, with TRBD1 matching over 10 bases. The junction had 9 bases not matched to a gene; V was cut back by 1 base and J by 5 bases. Germline values: CDR1 SGHRS, CDR2 YFSETQ. The CDR3 consists of 16 residues. CDR3: CASSLNSGTGAHEQYF. CDR3 DNA: TGCGCCAGCAGCTTGAATTCCGGGACAGGGGCACACGAGCAGTACTTC.